This is a list of T cell receptor beta chains from one sample in a study of blood T cell repertoires in COVID-19. Repertoires were generated with immunoSEQ multiplex PCR, while TCRdb's copy carries only in-frame clones and drops some. The sample lists some 240,000 clones; approximately 80% were seen once. The source material was peripheral blood. All receptors come from a woman aged 40-49 years who had recovered from COVID-19. CDR3s include the opening cysteine and the closing phenylalanine or tryptophan. D genes are given only for firm matches. Only part of the rows carry a size: once, few, many, or a class if the clone is expanded.

j_call | d_call | clone_size | v_call | cdr3_nt | cdr3_aa
TRBJ2-5 | NA | few | TRBV4-1 | TGCGCCAGCAGCCAAGGAGGAGACCTAACTCGTCGCGAGACCCAGTACTTC | CASSQGGDLTRRETQYF
TRBJ1-5 | TRBD1 | NA | TRBV19 | TGTGCCAGTAGTTCGACAGGGTTTAATCAGCCCCAGCATTTT | CASSSTGFNQPQHF
TRBJ1-1 | TRBD1 | NA | TRBV19 | TGTGCCAGTAGGGGGGACAGGGTCACTGAAGCTTTCTTT | CASRGDRVTEAFF
TRBJ2-7 | NA | NA | TRBV11-2 | TGTGCCAGCAGTTCACAGGGCCCGTACGAGCAGTACTTC | CASSSQGPYEQYF
TRBJ2-5 | NA | NA | TRBV5-5 | TGTGCCAGCAGCCCCGGGACACAAGAGACCCAGTACTTC | CASSPGTQETQYF
TRBJ1-1 | TRBD1 | NA | TRBV6-5 | TGTGCCAGCCGCTATTGGACAGGGGACGCTTTCTTT | CASRYWTGDAFF
TRBJ2-3 | TRBD2 | NA | TRBV5-1 | TGCGCCAGCAGCCTCCTAGCGGGGGGGGACACAGATACGCAGTATTTT | CASSLLAGGDTDTQYF
TRBJ1-5 | NA | NA | TRBV6-1 | TGTGCCAGCAGTGATCTCCAGGGTGCAGGTTTCGATCAGCCCCAGCATTTT | CASSDLQGAGFDQPQHF
TRBJ2-2 | TRBD1 | NA | TRBV19 | TGTGCCAGTAGTGCGGACAGGGGTGGCGGGGAGCTGTTTTTT | CASSADRGGGELFF
TRBJ2-7 | NA | NA | TRBV15 | TGTGCCACCAGCAGAGATCTCGCGGCTTACGAGCAGTACTTC | CATSRDLAAYEQYF
TRBJ2-6 | NA | NA | TRBV5-1 | TGCGCCAGCAGCTTGGTTACAGGGCTCGAGTCTGGGGCCAACGTCCTGACTTTC | CASSLVTGLESGANVLTF
TRBJ1-2 | NA | NA | TRBV5-6 | TGTGCCAGCAGCTTTACACAGGGCCAAGCTTACACCTTC | CASSFTQGQAYTF
TRBJ2-2 | TRBD1 | NA | TRBV5-1 | TGCGCCAGCAGCCGGGACAGGGGCACCGGGGAGCTGTTTTTT | CASSRDRGTGELFF
TRBJ1-2 | NA | NA | TRBV6-5 | TGTGCCAGCAGTTACTCTGGGGACTTGAACTATGGCTACACCTTC | CASSYSGDLNYGYTF
TRBJ1-2 | TRBD1 | NA | TRBV2 | TGTGCCAGCAGCCGGGACAGGGTGACCTACACCTTC | CASSRDRVTYTF
TRBJ1-2 | TRBD1 | once | TRBV19 | TGTGCCAGTAGTACTGGACAGGGGGCGGTATTTGGCTACACCTTC | CASSTGQGAVFGYTF
TRBJ1-5 | TRBD1 | NA | TRBV9 | TGTGCCAGCAGCGTAGGGGGGACAGGGTATCAGCCCCAGCATTTT | CASSVGGTGYQPQHF
TRBJ1-6 | NA | few | TRBV2 | TGTGCCAGCATCTTTACAGTAAATTCACCCCTCCACTTT | CASIFTVNSPLHF
TRBJ2-3 | NA | NA | TRBV5-5 | TGTGCCAGCAGCCCGCCAGGTTTTACTAGCACAGATACGCAGTATTTT | CASSPPGFTSTDTQYF
TRBJ2-2 | NA | NA | TRBV4-1 | TGCGCCAGCAGCCAAGAACCGGGACACAGGACTCTAATCACCGGGGAGCTGTTTTTT | CASSQEPGHRTLITGELFF
TRBJ2-1 | NA | NA | TRBV28 | TGTGCCAGCAGTTTTCTGGGGGCCTCCTACAATGAGCAGTTCTTC | CASSFLGASYNEQFF
TRBJ2-1 | TRBD2 | NA | TRBV5-1 | TGCGCCAGCAGCCGATACCCCTCCTCAGCGGGGGGTTTCAATGAGCAGTTCTTC | CASSRYPSSAGGFNEQFF
TRBJ1-3 | NA | NA | TRBV30 | TGTGCCTGGAAATCGAGAGGCGGGAGAGATACCTACTCTGGAAACACCATATATTTT | CAWKSRGGRDTYSGNTIYF
TRBJ1-1 | NA | NA | TRBV30 | TGTGCCTGGAGTGTAAGACAGCTGAACACTGAAGCTTTCTTT | CAWSVRQLNTEAFF
TRBJ1-1 | TRBD1 | once | TRBV6-5 | TGTGCCAGCAGTTACTCTCTAAACAGGGGCACTGAAGCTTTCTTT | CASSYSLNRGTEAFF
TRBJ2-3 | TRBD2 | NA | TRBV6-1 | TGTGCCAGCAGTGAACTGGCCACTAGCGGGGGTCCGCCAGATACGCAGTATTTT | CASSELATSGGPPDTQYF
TRBJ2-5 | TRBD2 | NA | TRBV2 | TGTGCCAGCAAAGCGTCTAGCGGGGGGGAAGAGACCCAGTACTTC | CASKASSGGEETQYF
TRBJ2-3 | TRBD2 | few | TRBV28 | TGTGCCAGCAGTTTGCCTAGCGGGGATAGCACAGATACGCAGTATTTT | CASSLPSGDSTDTQYF
TRBJ1-2 | NA | NA | TRBV7-2 | TGTGCCAGCAGCGCATTACCAGGGGGCTACACCTTC | CASSALPGGYTF
TRBJ1-6 | NA | once | TRBV30 | TGTGCCTGGGCAGGGTTGGATGAATCACCCCTCCACTTT | CAWAGLDESPLHF
TRBJ1-4 | TRBD1 | NA | TRBV7-2 | TGTGCCAGCAGCCCCGGGACAGGGTTTAGTGAAAAACTGTTTTTT | CASSPGTGFSEKLFF
TRBJ2-3 | TRBD2 | few | TRBV7-2 | TGTGCCAGCAGCCCGGGACTAGCGGGGAAAGATACGCAGTATTTT | CASSPGLAGKDTQYF
TRBJ1-2 | NA | NA | TRBV7-2 | TGTGCCAGCAGCTCGCGACAGGTGGACTATGGCTACACCTTC | CASSSRQVDYGYTF
TRBJ2-5 | NA | NA | TRBV29-1 | TGCAGCGGACTGAGGGCCGGAGAGACCCAGTACTTC | CSGLRAGETQYF
TRBJ2-1 | NA | NA | TRBV7-2 | TGTGCCAGCAGCTTAACCCGGGTTATGGGTGGGCAGTTCTTC | CASSLTRVMGGQFF
TRBJ1-1 | NA | NA | TRBV25-1 | TGTGCCTCGACAAACCTGAACACTGAAGCTTTCTTT | CASTNLNTEAFF
TRBJ2-7 | TRBD1 | few | TRBV6-2/TRBV6-3 | TGTGCCAGCAGTAAAACAGGGGTGCTCGAGCAGTACTTC | CASSKTGVLEQYF
TRBJ1-1 | NA | few | TRBV19 | TGTGCCAGTACCCCTCGGAAGTTCGCGGCAAACACTGAAGCTTTCTTT | CASTPRKFAANTEAFF
TRBJ1-1 | NA | NA | TRBV21-1 | TGTGCCAGCAGGAAGGGACAGGGTGAAGCTTTCTTT | CASRKGQGEAFF
TRBJ2-7 | TRBD1 | NA | TRBV5-4 | TGTGCCAGCAGCTCCCAGGGGGCGGCCTCCTACGAGCAGTACTTC | CASSSQGAASYEQYF
TRBJ2-3 | TRBD2 | NA | TRBV7-2 | TGTGCCAGCAGCAAGAGCGGGGGGGCCGGCACAGATACGCAGTATTTT | CASSKSGGAGTDTQYF